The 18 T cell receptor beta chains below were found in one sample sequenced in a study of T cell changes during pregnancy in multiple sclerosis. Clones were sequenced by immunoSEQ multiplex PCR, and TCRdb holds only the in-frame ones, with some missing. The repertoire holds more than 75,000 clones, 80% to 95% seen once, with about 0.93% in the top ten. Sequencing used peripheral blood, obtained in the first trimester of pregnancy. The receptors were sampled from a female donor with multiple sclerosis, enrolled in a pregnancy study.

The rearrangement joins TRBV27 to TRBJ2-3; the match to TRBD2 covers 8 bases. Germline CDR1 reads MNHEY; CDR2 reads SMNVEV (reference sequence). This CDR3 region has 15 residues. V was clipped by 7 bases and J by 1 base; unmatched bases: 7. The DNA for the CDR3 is TGTGCCAGCAATAAAGCGGGAGACCGCACAGATACGCAGTATTTT. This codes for CASNKAGDRTDTQYF.

DNA for the CDR3: TGCAGCGTTGGGACATCAAACACTGAAGCTTTCTTT. Protein: CSVGTSNTEAFF. The gene calls are TRBV29-1 and TRBJ1-1; D might be TRBD1 (5 bases). The germline V gene encodes CDR1 SQVTM and CDR2 ANQGSEA. V lost 4 bases and J 2 bases, leaving 8 bases between the germline ends. The CDR3 totals 12 residues.

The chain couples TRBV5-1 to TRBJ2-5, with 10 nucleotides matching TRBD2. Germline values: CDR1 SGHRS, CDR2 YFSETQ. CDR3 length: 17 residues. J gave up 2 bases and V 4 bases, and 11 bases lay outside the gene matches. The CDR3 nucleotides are TGCGCCAGCAGCCCACGCTCCCCGGGACTAGCGCAAGAGACCCAGTACTTC. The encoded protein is CASSPRSPGLAQETQYF.

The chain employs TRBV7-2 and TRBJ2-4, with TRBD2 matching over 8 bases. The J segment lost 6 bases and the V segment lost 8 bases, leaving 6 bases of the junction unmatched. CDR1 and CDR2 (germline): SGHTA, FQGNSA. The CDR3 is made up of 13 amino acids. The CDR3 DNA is TGTGCCAGCCGCCCCAGCGGGGGAAACATTCAGTACTTC. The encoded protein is CASRPSGGNIQYF. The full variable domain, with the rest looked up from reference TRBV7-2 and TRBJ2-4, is GAGVSQSPSNKVTEKGKDVELRCDPISGHTALYWYRQSLGQGLEFLIYFQGNSAPDKSGLPSDRFSAERTGGSVSTLTIQRTQQEDSAVYLCASRPSGGNIQYFGAGTRLSVL.

CDR3 sequence: CASSILQGRANTGELFF. DNA for the CDR3: TGTGCCAGTAGTATACTACAGGGGCGAGCGAACACCGGGGAGCTGTTTTTT. The V gene is TRBV19, the J gene TRBJ2-2, with 7 bases lining up with TRBD1. Trimming at V came to 2 bases and at J to 0 bases, leaving 6 bases not matched to a gene. CDR1 and CDR2 (germline): LNHDA, SQIVND (reference sequence). The CDR3 sequence is 17 residues long. Supplemented by reference TRBV19 and TRBJ2-2, the full variable domain reads DGGITQSPKYLFRKEGQNVTLSCEQNLNHDAMYWYRQDPGQGLRLIYYSQIVNDFQKGDIAEGYSVSREKKESFPLTVTSAQKNPTAFYLCASSILQGRANTGELFFGEGSRLTVL.

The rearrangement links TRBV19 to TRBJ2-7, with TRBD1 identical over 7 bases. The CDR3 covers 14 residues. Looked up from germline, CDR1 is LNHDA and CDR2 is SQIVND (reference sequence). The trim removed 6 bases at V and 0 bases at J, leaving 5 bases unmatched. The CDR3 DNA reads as TGTGCCAGTAGCGGACAGGTCTTCTCCTACGAGCAGTACTTC. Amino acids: CASSGQVFSYEQYF.

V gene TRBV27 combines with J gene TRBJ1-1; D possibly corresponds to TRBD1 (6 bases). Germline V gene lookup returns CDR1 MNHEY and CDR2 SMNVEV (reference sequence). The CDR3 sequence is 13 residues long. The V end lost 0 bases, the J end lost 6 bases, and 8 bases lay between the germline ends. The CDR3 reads CASSLSRTAEAFF. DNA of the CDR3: TGTGCCAGCAGTTTATCTAGGACAGCTGAAGCTTTCTTT.

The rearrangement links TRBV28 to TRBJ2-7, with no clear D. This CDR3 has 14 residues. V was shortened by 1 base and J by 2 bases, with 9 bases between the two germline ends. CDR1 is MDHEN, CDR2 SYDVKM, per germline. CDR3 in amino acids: CASSLFAAAYEQYF. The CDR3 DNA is TGTGCCAGCAGTTTATTCGCGGCCGCCTACGAGCAGTACTTC.

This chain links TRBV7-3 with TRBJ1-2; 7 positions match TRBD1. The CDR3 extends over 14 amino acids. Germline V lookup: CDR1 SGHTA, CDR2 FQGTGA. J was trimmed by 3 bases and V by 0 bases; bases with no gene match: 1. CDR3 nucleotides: TGTGCCAGCAGCTTAACAGGGGGCGACTATGGCTACACCTTC. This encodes CASSLTGGDYGYTF.

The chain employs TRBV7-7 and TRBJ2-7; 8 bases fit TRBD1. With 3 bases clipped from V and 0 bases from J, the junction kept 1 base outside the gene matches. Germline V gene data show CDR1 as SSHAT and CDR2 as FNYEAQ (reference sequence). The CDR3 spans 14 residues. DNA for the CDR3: TGTGCCAGCAGCTTGGACAGGGACTCCTACGAGCAGTACTTC. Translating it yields CASSLDRDSYEQYF. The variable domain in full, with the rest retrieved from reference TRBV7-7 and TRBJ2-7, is GAGVSQSPRYKVTKRGQDVTLRCDPISSHATLYWYQQALGQGPEFLTYFNYEAQPDKSGLPSDRFSAERPEGSISTLTIQRTEQRDSAMYRCASSLDRDSYEQYFGPGTRLTVT.

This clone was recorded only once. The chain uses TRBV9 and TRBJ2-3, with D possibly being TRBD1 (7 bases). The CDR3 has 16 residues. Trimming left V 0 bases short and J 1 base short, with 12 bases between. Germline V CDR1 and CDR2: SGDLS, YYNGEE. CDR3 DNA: TGTGCCAGCAGCGTAGGAGGAGGGGGCGGCACAGATACGCAGTATTTT. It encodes CASSVGGGGGTDTQYF.

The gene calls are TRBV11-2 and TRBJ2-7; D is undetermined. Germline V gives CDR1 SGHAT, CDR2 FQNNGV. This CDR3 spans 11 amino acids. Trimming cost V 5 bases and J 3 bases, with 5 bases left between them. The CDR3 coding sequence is TGTGCCAGCAGCCAACACTACGAGCAGTACTTC. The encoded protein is CASSQHYEQYF.

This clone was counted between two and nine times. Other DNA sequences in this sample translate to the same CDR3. CDR3 in amino acids: CASSPQQGNTEAFF. CDR3 coding DNA: TGTGCCAGCTCACCTCAACAGGGGAACACTGAAGCTTTCTTT. The gene calls are TRBV18 and TRBJ1-1, with a possible D match to TRBD1 (6 bases). Germline V CDR1 and CDR2: KGHSH, LQKENI. The CDR3 contains 14 residues. Trimming removed 3 bases at V and 1 base at J, with 9 bases between.

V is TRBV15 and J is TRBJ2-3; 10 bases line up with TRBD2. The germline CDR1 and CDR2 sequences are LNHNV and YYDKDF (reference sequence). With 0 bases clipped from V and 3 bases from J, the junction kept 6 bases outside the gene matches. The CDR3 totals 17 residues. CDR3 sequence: CATSRDASGRGTDTQYF. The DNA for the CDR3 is TGTGCCACCAGCAGAGATGCTAGCGGGAGAGGAACAGATACGCAGTATTTT.

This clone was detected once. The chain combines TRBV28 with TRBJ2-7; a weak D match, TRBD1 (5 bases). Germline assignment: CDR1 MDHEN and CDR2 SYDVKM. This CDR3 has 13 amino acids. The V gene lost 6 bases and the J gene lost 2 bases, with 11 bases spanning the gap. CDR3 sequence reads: CASSLTVPYEQYF. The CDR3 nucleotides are TGTGCCAGCAGCCTGACAGTCCCCTACGAGCAGTACTTC.

As DNA, the CDR3 is TGTGCCAGCAGGGGGGAGGCAACCTACGAGCAGTACTTC. This translates into CASRGEATYEQYF. The rearrangement joins TRBV11-2 to TRBJ2-7, with a tentative D call TRBD2 (6 bases). The CDR3 runs 13 residues. Germline V CDR1 and CDR2: SGHAT, FQNNGV. Trimming pared 6 bases from V and 2 bases from J, leaving 11 bases between.

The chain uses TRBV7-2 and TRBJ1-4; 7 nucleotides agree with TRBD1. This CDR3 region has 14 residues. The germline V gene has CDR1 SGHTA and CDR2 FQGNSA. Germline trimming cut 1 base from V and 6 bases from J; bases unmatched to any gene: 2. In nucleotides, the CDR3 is TGTGCCAGCAGCTTAGGAGGGGGCGATGAAAAACTGTTTTTT. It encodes CASSLGGGDEKLFF.

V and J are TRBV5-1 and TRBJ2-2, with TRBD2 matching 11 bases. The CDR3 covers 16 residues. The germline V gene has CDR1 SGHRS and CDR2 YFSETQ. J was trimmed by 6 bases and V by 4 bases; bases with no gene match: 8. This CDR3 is CASSRLAGPPAGELFF. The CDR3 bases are TGCGCCAGCAGCAGACTAGCGGGGCCGCCTGCCGGGGAGCTGTTTTTT. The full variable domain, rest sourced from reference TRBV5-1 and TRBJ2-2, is KAGVTQTPRYLIKTRGQQVTLSCSPISGHRSVSWYQQTPGQGLQFLFEYFSETQRNKGNFPGRFSGRQFSNSRSEMNVSTLELGDSALYLCASSRLAGPPAGELFFGEGSRLTVL.